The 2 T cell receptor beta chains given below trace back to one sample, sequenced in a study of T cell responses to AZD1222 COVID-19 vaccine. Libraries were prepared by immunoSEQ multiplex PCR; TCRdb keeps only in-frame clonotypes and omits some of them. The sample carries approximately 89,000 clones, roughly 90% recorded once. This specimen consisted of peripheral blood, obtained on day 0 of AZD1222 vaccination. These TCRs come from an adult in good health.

CDR3 sequence (DNA): TGTGCCAGCAGCCCGTCCGGACAAGACAATCAGCCCCAGCATTTT. Amino acids: CASSPSGQDNQPQHF. The chain is built from TRBV7-2 and TRBJ1-5; D perhaps matches TRBD1 (5 bases). Deletions cut 5 bases from V and 3 bases from J, with 14 bases between. The CDR3 extends over 15 amino acids. Germline V gene lookup returns CDR1 SGHTA and CDR2 FQGNSA.

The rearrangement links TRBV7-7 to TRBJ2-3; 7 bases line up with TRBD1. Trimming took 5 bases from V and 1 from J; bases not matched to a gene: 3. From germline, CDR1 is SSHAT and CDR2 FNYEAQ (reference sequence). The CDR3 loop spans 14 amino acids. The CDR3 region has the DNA TGTGCCAGCAGCCCGGGGACAGGCACAGATACGCAGTATTTT. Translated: CASSPGTGTDTQYF.